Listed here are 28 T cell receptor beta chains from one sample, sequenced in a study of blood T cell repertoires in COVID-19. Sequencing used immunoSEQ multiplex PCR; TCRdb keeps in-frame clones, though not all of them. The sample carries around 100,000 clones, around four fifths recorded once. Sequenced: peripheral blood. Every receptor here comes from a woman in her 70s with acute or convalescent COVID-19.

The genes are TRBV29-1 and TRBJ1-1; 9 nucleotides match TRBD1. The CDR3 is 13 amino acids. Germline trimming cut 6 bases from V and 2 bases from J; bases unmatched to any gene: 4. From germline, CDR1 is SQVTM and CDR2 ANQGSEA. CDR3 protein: CSVKTGGNTEAFF. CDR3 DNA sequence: TGCAGCGTGAAGACAGGGGGAAACACTGAAGCTTTCTTT. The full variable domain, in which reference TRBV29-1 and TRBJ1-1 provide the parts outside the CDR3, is SAVISQKPSRDICQRGTSLTIQCQVDSQVTMMFWYRQQPGQSLTLIATANQGSEATYESGFVIDKFPISRPNLTFSTLTVSNMSPEDSSIYLCSVKTGGNTEAFFGQGTRLTVV.

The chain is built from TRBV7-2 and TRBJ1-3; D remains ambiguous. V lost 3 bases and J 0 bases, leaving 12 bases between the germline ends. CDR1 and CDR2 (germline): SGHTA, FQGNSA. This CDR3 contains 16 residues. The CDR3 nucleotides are TGTGCCAGCAGCTTGGCTGGCCCTCGCTCTGGAAACACCATATATTTT. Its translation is CASSLAGPRSGNTIYF.

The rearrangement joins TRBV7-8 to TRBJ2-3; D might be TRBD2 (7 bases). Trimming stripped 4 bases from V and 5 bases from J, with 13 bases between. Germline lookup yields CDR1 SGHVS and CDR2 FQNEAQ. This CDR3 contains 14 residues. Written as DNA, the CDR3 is TGTGCCAGCAGCTCGGCGGGGGCGGTAGATACGCAGTATTTT. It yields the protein CASSSAGAVDTQYF.

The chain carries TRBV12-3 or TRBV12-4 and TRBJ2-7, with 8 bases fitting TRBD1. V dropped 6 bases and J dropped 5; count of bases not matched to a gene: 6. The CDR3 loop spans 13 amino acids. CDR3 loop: CASRADRVHEQYF. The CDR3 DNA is TGTGCCAGCAGAGCGGACAGGGTCCACGAGCAGTACTTC.

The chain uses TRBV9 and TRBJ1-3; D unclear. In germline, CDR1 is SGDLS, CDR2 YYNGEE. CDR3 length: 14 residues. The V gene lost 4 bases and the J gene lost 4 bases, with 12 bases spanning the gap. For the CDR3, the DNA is TGTGCCAGCAGCCCAGAGGTACTAGGAAACACCATATATTTT. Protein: CASSPEVLGNTIYF.

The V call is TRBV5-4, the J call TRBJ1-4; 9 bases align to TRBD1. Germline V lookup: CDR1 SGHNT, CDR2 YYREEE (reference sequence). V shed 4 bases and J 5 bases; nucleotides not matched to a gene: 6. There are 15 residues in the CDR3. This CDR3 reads CASSPGQGRNEKLFF. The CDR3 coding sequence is TGTGCCAGCAGCCCGGGACAGGGCAGGAATGAAAAACTGTTTTTT. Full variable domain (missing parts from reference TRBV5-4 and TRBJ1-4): ETGVTQSPTHLIKTRGQQVTLRCSSQSGHNTVSWYQQALGQGPQFIFQYYREEENGRGNFPPRFSGLQFPNYSSELNVNALELDDSALYLCASSPGQGRNEKLFFGSGTQLSVL.

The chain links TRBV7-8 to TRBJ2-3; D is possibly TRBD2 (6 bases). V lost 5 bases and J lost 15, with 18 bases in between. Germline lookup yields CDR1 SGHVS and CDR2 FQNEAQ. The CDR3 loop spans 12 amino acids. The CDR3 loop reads CASSQIAGRPYF. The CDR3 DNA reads TGTGCCAGCAGCCAGATTGCGGGGCGGCCTTATTTT.

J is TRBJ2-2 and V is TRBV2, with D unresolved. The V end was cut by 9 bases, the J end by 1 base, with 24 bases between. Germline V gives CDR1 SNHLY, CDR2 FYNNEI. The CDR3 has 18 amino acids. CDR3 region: CARYLDGEYRLNTGELFF. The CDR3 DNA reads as TGTGCCAGATATTTAGACGGTGAGTATAGACTGAACACCGGGGAGCTGTTTTTT.

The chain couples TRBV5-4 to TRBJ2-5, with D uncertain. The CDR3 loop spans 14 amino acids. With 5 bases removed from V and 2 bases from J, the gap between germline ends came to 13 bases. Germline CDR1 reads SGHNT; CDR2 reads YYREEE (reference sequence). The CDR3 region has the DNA TGTGCCAGCAGTTTCAACTCCGGTCAAGAGACCCAGTACTTC. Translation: CASSFNSGQETQYF.

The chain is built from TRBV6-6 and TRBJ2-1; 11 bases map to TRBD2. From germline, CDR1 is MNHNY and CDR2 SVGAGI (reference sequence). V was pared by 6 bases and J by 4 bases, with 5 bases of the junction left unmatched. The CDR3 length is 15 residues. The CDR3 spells CASRSGTSGYNEQFF. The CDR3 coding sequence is TGTGCCAGCAGATCCGGGACTAGCGGTTACAATGAGCAGTTCTTC.

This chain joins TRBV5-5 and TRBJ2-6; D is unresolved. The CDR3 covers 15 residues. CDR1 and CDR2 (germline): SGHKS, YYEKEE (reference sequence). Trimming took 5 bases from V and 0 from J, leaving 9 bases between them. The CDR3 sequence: CASSDLSSGANVLTF. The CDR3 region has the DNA TGTGCCAGCAGTGACTTAAGCTCTGGGGCCAACGTCCTGACTTTC.

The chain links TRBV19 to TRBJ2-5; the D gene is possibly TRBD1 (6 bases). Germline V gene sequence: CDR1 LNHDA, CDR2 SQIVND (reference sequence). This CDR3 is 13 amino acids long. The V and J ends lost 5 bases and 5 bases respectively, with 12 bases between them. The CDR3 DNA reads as TGTGCCAGTAGTTTAACAGGGTCGGAGACCCAGTACTTC. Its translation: CASSLTGSETQYF. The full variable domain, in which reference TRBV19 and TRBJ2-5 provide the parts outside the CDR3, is DGGITQSPKYLFRKEGQNVTLSCEQNLNHDAMYWYRQDPGQGLRLIYYSQIVNDFQKGDIAEGYSVSREKKESFPLTVTSAQKNPTAFYLCASSLTGSETQYFGPGTRLLVL.

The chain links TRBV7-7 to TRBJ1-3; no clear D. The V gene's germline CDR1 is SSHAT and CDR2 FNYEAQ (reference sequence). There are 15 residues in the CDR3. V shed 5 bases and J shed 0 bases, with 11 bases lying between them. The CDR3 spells CASSPAAYSGNTIYF. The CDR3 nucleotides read TGTGCCAGCAGCCCGGCGGCGTACTCTGGAAACACCATATATTTT.

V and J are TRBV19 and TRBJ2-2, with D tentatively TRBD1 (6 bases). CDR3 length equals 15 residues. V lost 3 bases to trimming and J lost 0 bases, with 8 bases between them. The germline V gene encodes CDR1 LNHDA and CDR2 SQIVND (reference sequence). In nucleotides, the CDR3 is TGTGCCAGTAGTATCGAGGGGGCGAACACCGGGGAGCTGTTTTTT. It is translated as CASSIEGANTGELFF.

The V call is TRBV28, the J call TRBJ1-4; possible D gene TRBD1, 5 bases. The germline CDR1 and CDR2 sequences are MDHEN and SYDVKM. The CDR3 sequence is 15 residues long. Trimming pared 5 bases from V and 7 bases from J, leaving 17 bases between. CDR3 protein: CASSPILGTLEKLFF. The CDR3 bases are TGTGCCAGCAGTCCGATTTTAGGGACTCTTGAAAAACTGTTTTTT.

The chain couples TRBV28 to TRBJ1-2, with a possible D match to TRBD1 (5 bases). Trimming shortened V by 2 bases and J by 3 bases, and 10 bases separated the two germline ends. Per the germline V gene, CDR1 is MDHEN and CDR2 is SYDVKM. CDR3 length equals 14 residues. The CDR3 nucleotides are TGTGCCAGCAGTTTAGCCAGGGCGGACTATGGCTACACCTTC. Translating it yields CASSLARADYGYTF.

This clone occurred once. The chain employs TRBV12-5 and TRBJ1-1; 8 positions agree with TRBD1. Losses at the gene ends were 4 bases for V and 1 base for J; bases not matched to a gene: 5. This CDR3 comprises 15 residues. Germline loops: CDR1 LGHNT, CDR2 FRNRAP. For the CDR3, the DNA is TGTGCTAGTGGTTCCCCTGACAGGGGGAACACTGAAGCTTTCTTT. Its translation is CASGSPDRGNTEAFF.

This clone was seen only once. CDR3 sequence reads: CASSPQQGLNTGELFF. Written as DNA, the CDR3 is TGTGCCAGCTCACCACAACAGGGCCTTAACACCGGGGAGCTGTTTTTT. V is TRBV18 and J is TRBJ2-2, with D perhaps TRBD1 (6 bases). The CDR3 runs 16 residues. Trimming left V 1 base short and J 2 bases short, with 11 bases between. Germline V gives CDR1 KGHSH, CDR2 LQKENI.

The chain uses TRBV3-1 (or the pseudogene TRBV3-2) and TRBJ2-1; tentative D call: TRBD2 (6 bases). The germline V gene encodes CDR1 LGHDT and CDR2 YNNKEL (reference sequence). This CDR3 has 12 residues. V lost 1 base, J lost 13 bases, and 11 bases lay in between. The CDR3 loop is CASSQGGGKQFF. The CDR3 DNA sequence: TGTGCCAGCAGCCAAGGCGGAGGGAAACAGTTCTTC.

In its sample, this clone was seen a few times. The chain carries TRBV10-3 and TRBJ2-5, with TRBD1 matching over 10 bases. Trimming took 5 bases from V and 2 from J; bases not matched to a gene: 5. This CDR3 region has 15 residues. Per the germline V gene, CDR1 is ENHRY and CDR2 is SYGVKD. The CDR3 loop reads CAISYDRGHQETQYF. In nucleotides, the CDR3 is TGTGCCATCAGTTACGACAGGGGGCATCAAGAGACCCAGTACTTC.

The CDR3 here is CASSPPREGLSKAFF. DNA of the CDR3: TGTGCCAGCAGCCCTCCCAGGGAGGGTCTGTCAAAAGCTTTCTTT. This chain joins TRBV7-3 and TRBJ1-1; possibly TRBD1 for D (5 bases). The germline gives CDR1 SGHTA, CDR2 FQGTGA. Trimming removed 5 bases at V and 9 bases at J, with 22 bases between. This CDR3 has 15 amino acids.

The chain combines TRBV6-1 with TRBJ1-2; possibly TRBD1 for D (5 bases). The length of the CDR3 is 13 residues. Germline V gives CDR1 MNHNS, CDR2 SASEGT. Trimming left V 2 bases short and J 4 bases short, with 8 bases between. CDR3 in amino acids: CASSEQGAYGYTF. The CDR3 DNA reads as TGTGCCAGCAGTGAACAGGGCGCCTATGGCTACACCTTC.

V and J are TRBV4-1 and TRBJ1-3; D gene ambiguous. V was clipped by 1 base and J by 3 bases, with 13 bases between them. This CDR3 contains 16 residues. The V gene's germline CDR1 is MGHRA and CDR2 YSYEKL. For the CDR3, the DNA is TGCGCCAGCAGCCAAGGGCTCGATATCGTTGGAAACACCATATATTTT. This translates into CASSQGLDIVGNTIYF.

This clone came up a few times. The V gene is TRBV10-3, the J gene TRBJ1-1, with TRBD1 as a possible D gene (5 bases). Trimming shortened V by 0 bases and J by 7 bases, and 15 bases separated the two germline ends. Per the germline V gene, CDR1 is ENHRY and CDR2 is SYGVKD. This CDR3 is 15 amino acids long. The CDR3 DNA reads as TGTGCCATCAGTGAGTCGGGGCGGGAGGTGGATGAAGCTTTCTTT. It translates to CAISESGREVDEAFF.

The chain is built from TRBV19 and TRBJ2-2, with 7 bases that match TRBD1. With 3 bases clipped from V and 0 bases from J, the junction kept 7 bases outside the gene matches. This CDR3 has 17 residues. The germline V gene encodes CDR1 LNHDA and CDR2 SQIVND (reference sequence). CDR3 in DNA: TGTGCCAGTAGTATGCCCGACAGGGTCGCGAACACCGGGGAGCTGTTTTTT. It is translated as CASSMPDRVANTGELFF.

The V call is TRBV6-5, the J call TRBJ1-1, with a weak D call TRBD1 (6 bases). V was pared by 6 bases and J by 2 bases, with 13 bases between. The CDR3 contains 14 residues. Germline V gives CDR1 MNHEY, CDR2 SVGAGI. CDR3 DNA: TGTGCCAGCAGGAACAGGGAAACTAACACTGAAGCTTTCTTT. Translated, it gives CASRNRETNTEAFF.

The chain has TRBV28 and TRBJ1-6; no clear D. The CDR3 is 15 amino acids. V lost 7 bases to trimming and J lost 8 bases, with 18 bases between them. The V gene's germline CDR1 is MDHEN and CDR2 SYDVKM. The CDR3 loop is CASTLTPASYSPLHF. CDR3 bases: TGTGCCAGCACCTTAACCCCTGCCAGTTATTCACCCCTCCACTTT.

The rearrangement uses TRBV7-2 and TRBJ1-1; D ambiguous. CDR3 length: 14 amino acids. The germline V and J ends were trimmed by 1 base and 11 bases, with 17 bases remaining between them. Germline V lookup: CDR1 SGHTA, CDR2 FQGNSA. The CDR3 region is CASSLDGVVGGAFF. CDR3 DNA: TGTGCCAGCAGCTTAGACGGGGTGGTTGGTGGGGCTTTCTTT. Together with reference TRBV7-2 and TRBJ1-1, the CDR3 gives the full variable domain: GAGVSQSPSNKVTEKGKDVELRCDPISGHTALYWYRQSLGQGLEFLIYFQGNSAPDKSGLPSDRFSAERTGGSVSTLTIQRTQQEDSAVYLCASSLDGVVGGAFFGQGTRLTVV.